This T cell receptor beta chain was documented in a study of cytomegalovirus exposure and HLA in healthy donors. Study-wide points: Researchers counted around 170 TCR beta chains as cytomegalovirus-associated.

The junction had 4 bases not matched to a gene; V was cut back by 1 base and J by 2 bases. Germline CDR1 is SNHLY and CDR2 is FYNNEI. This CDR3 comprises 15 residues. About this clone itself: The antigen is not known.

PCR amplification relied on 60 Vbeta primers (plus 13 Jbeta primers). Clones were read by immunoSEQ multiplex PCR, and TCRdb kept only the in-frame ones, dropping some. The sample includes around 120,000 clones, roughly 70% seen only once; the top ten take over 1.5%. Input material: PBMCs. The chain uses TRBV2 and TRBJ1-2; 7 positions agree with TRBD1. The source is a woman aged 18-29 years in good health and CMV-seronegative. The CDR3: CASSEDGTANYGYTF. The CDR3 nucleotides are TGTGCCAGCAGTGAAGACGGGACAGCCAACTATGGCTACACCTTC.